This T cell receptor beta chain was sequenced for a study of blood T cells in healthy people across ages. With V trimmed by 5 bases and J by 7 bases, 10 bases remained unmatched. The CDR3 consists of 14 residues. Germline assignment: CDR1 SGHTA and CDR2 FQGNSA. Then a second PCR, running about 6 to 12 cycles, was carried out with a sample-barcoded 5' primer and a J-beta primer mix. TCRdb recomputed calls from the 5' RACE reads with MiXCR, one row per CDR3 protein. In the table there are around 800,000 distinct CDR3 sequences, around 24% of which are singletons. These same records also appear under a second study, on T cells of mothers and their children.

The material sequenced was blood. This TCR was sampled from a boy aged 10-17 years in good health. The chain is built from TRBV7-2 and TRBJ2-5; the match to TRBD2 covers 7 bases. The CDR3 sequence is CASSLSGASGTQYF. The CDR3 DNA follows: TGTGCCAGCAGCCTGAGCGGGGCCTCCGGGACCCAGTACTTC.